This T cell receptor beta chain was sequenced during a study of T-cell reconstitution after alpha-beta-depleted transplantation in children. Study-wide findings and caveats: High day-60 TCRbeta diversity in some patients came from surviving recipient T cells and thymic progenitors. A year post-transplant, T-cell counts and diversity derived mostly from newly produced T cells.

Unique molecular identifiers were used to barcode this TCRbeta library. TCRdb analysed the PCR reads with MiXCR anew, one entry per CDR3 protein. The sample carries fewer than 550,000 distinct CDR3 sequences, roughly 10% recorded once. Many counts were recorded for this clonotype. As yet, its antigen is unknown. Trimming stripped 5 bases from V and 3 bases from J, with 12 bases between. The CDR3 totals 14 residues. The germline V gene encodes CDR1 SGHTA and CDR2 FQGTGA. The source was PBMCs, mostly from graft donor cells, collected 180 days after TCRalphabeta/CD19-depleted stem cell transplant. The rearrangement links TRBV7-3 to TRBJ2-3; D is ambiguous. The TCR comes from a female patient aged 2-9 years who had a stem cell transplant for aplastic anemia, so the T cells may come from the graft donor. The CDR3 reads CASSLRVLTDTQYF. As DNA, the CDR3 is TGTGCCAGCAGCCTACGGGTGTTGACAGATACGCAGTATTTT.